The present T cell receptor beta chain was sequenced within a study of shared clonotypes between healthy human individuals (dated by TCRdb to about 2020). Background for the entire study: A few men and a couple of women, aged 18 to 49 years, made up the cohort. For each donor, three plates each were used for CD4 naive and CD4 memory, two plates were used for CD8 naive, and one plate was used for CD8 memory. Blood TCR repertoires of several healthy adults were deeply sequenced to estimate repertoire size and the extent of clonotype sharing between individuals. To increase sequencing depth and limit assay-specific biases, TCR repertoire library preparation and sequencing were carried out by different laboratories using diverse techniques. Each donor's leukapheresis produced roughly between about 0.8 and 10 billion PBMCs. The research as a whole found: Rarefaction of sorted-subset datasets indicated incomplete sequencing despite the large sequencing depth. Because the study included a small number of donors, the genetic and exposure-history diversity represented was limited. Compared with non-shared clonotypes, the clonotypes found in all four sorted-subset donors had higher generation probabilities. Pairwise subsampling led to the expectation that sequencing depth would affect the degree of clonotype sharing among donors. Estimated clonotype richness was generally larger for naive than for memory subsets. Sampling was restricted to blood, and TCR repertoires in tissue are likely to differ from TCR repertoires in blood. Sharing across several donors was observed for around 4.8% of naive CD4, 3.5% of naive CD8, over 2% of memory CD4, and over 0.3% of memory CD8 clonotypes.

The junction shows trimming of 0 bases on V and 0 bases on J, plus 11 bases between the germline ends. In the germline V gene, CDR1 corresponds to SQVTM and CDR2 to ANQGSEA. CDR3 length: 15 amino acids, cysteine to phenylalanine. Only the CDR3 region is kept as DNA, spanning 45 bases read in frame from base 1. For this clone: The target of this receptor is not known. Base qualities are not at hand, and no much larger clone is one base apart.

Using the deep immunoSEQ assay, multiplex PCR amplified TCR CDR3 regions from genomic DNA. Genomic DNA extracted from each cell subset was distributed evenly over all wells of several immunoSEQ 96-well plates, and each plate served as one replicate. For sorted subsets, approximately 190 ng genomic DNA, equal to about 30,000 T cell genomes, was loaded into each replicate PCR. The purified libraries were quantified using a Qubit 3.0 fluorometer, sized with a Bioanalyzer 2100, and then quantified again using the KAPA Library Quantification kit. Every immunoSEQ 96-well plate was sequenced on a dedicated single-read 150-cycle Illumina NextSeq 550 flow cell. On the authors' methods: The immunoSEQ output contained only junctional sequences without quality scores, so filtering could not match that applied to full-length reads. Sequences were annotated with PyIR, a Python wrapper for IgBLAST v1.9, using IMGT germline references to assign V/J genes and CDR3. Reads with weak V/J assignments (E-value above 1e-6), missing CDR3, stop codons, out-of-frame junctions, or ambiguous translated residues were removed. V3J clonotypes were defined as sequences sharing the same inferred V gene, J gene, and CDR3 amino acid sequence. Percentage overlap between repertoires was computed as shared unique clonotypes divided by the size of the smaller repertoire. Richness of each repertoire was evaluated using RTK rarefaction, the Chao1 estimator, and Recon v2.1 estimates of unobserved clonotypes. For all TCRbeta clonotypes obtained by the gDNA method from a handful of donors, generation probabilities were computed with OLGA. What TCRdb holds here is the immuneACCESS table cut down to in-frame rearrangements. Part of the clones is not present; checked against another copy, under half of the missing clones reflect an unresolved V gene, and the others are unexplained. V and J calls plus clone size are reproduced from that table; the DNA served to infer D and trimming. The sample table lists around 2.1 million clones, 90% to 95% of them with a count of one. The ten largest clonotypes hold 1.5% to 2% of the sample.

CD8 naive samples consisted of CD45RO-negative cells that were positively selected for CCR7, yielding a CD45RA+CCR7+ population without TemRA cells. Healthy HIV-negative adults with no recently reported acute infections or vaccinations were included as donors. All donors were Caucasian adults living in Nashville, Tennessee, USA. After blood collection by leukapheresis, PBMCs were isolated using Ficoll-Histopaque density gradient centrifugation and then cryopreserved in the vapor phase of liquid nitrogen. Analytical flow cytometry was used to check the purity and quantity of each magnetically sorted T cell population. Genomic DNA was isolated from each sorted fraction and quantified by UV absorbance on a Nanodrop 2000c.

Source material: naive CD8+ T cells from PBMCs. The sample's cell subset or site label is to be understood as: CD45RA+CCR7+. The sequence is built from TRBV29-1 and TRBJ1-2; no D gene is confidently identified. The TCR was taken from a man aged 18 to 30 in good health. Some clones in this sample may be carry-over from other donors' samples. The bases read TGCAGCGTTGAAGAGTCTCTCACCGCTAACTATGGCTACACCTTC. Its coded protein is CSVEESLTANYGYTF.